This T cell receptor beta chain was recorded in a study of cytomegalovirus exposure and HLA in healthy donors. Primers: 60 Vbeta forward and 13 Jbeta reverse. Repertoires were generated with immunoSEQ multiplex PCR, while TCRdb's copy carries only in-frame clones and drops some. The sample holds roughly 220,000 clones, 65% to 85% seen once. Note on this clone: What it recognizes is unknown.

The CDR3 sequence is 14 residues long. The germline CDR1 and CDR2 sequences are SGHRS and YFSETQ. V lost 0 bases and J lost 9; bases outside the gene matches: 3. Study conclusions and caveats: Cytomegalovirus association was listed for about 170 TCR beta chains. Later, an analysis found that common viral pathogens appeared to be linked with several of the most significant clusters.

Donors were ostensibly healthy at sampling, although undocumented immune exposures were probable. This chain uses TRBV5-1 with TRBJ2-4; 10 positions match TRBD1. The sample was PBMCs. This sequence originates from a man aged 25 to 40 in good health and CMV-seronegative. The CDR3 region has the DNA TGCGCCAGCAGCTTGGGGGACAGGGGAACCATTCAGTACTTC. Residues: CASSLGDRGTIQYF.